Below are 11 T cell receptor beta chains sequenced from a single sample in a study of shared clonotypes between healthy human individuals. CD8 cells classed as naive were CD45RO-negative and positively selected for CCR7, excluding terminally differentiated effector memory CD45RA+ cells. Measured with immunoSEQ multiplex PCR; TCRdb has only the in-frame clones, and not every one. The sample lists 1.5 million to 2.5 million clones, about 94% seen once, with around 1.2% in the top ten. The sequencing input was naive CD8+ T cells sorted from blood. The origin of the receptors is a man in his late teens or twenties in good health.

The chain combines TRBV4-1 with TRBJ2-5, with 10 bases that match TRBD2. Per germline, CDR1 MGHRA and CDR2 YSYEKL. The CDR3 consists of 16 residues. J was trimmed by 5 bases and V by 2 bases; bases with no gene match: 8. CDR3 sequence (DNA): TGCGCCAGCAGCCAACCCGGGACTAGCGTTTTGGAGACCCAGTACTTC. Translating gives CASSQPGTSVLETQYF.

V gene TRBV30 combines with J gene TRBJ1-2; 10 nucleotides match TRBD1. CDR3 size: 10 residues. The V gene end was trimmed by 8 bases and the J gene end by 7 bases; junction bases not matched to a gene: 1. CDR1 GTSNPN and CDR2 SVGIG come from the germline V gene (reference sequence). The CDR3 sequence: CAGDRGGYTF. The DNA for the CDR3 is TGTGCCGGGGACAGGGGTGGCTACACCTTC.

In regard to this clone: At the DNA level, this CDR3 is encoded by other sequences in the same sample as well. V usage is TRBV28 and J usage is TRBJ2-3; D is unresolved. The CDR3 is 12 residues long. V was clipped by 3 bases and J by 6 bases, with 7 bases between them. Germline V gene lookup returns CDR1 MDHEN and CDR2 SYDVKM. The CDR3 region has the DNA TGTGCCAGCAGTTTTAGTACCGATACGCAGTATTTT. It specifies CASSFSTDTQYF.

Comments on this clone: The sample contains more than one DNA sequence encoding this CDR3. The chain uses TRBV5-6 and TRBJ2-7; no firm D call. The CDR3 consists of 13 residues. Germline V gene lookup returns CDR1 SGHDT and CDR2 YYEEEE. V was trimmed by 0 bases and J by 0 bases, leaving 4 bases between them. CDR3 in amino acids: CASSLGVSYEQYF. In DNA form, the CDR3 reads TGTGCCAGCAGCTTGGGGGTCTCCTACGAGCAGTACTTC. The full variable domain, its missing parts supplied by reference TRBV5-6 and TRBJ2-7, is DAGVTQSPTHLIKTRGQQVTLRCSPKSGHDTVSWYQQALGQGPQFIFQYYEEEERQRGNFPDRFSGHQFPNYSSELNVNALLLGDSALYLCASSLGVSYEQYFGPGTRLTVT.

The V call is TRBV5-1, the J call TRBJ2-3; the D gene is possibly TRBD1 (6 bases). Germline CDR1 reads SGHRS; CDR2 reads YFSETQ. CDR3 size: 14 residues. Trimming left V 3 bases short and J 7 bases short, with 15 bases between. The CDR3, as DNA: TGCGCCAGCAGCTCGACAGGCTCTGGGAATACGCAGTATTTT. This encodes CASSSTGSGNTQYF.

The rearrangement links TRBV27 to TRBJ2-7, with D unclear. Trimming stripped 5 bases from V and 3 bases from J, with 11 bases between. Germline V gives CDR1 MNHEY, CDR2 SMNVEV (reference sequence). CDR3 length: 13 amino acids. CDR3 region: CASSRADGYEQYF. In DNA, the CDR3 is TGTGCCAGCAGTAGGGCAGACGGCTACGAGCAGTACTTC.

The chain is built from TRBV5-1 and TRBJ2-7; D possibly corresponds to TRBD1 (6 bases). Germline-derived CDR1 and CDR2 are SGHRS and YFSETQ. Trimming pared 4 bases from V and 1 base from J, leaving 15 bases between. CDR3 length equals 15 residues. The CDR3 loop is CASSMGTIRSYEQYF. CDR3 coding DNA: TGCGCCAGCAGCATGGGGACAATCAGGTCCTACGAGCAGTACTTC.

Worth noting for this clone: Within the sample, other DNA sequences also encode this same CDR3. In DNA form, the CDR3 reads TGTGCCAGCAGCTTAGACAGTTCGGATACGCAGTATTTT. It encodes CASSLDSSDTQYF. V gene TRBV5-4 combines with J gene TRBJ2-3; a possible D gene is TRBD1 (5 bases). CDR3 length: 13 residues. The germline V gene encodes CDR1 SGHNT and CDR2 YYREEE (reference sequence). Trimming pared 2 bases from V and 6 bases from J, leaving 10 bases between.

In this sample, this clone turned up once. The chain is built from TRBV5-3 and TRBJ1-5; no firm D call. TRBV5-3 is given ORF status, its function remaining uncertain. Deletions cut 4 bases from V and 1 base from J, with 12 bases between. This CDR3 has 15 residues. The CDR3 DNA reads as TGTGCCAGAAGCCGCCGACTTAGCAGCAATCAGCCCCAGCATTTT. Translating it yields CARSRRLSSNQPQHF.

The chain has TRBV25-1 and TRBJ2-5, with 7 bases lining up with TRBD2. Looked up from germline, CDR1 is MGHDK and CDR2 is SYGVNS. The V and J ends lost 1 base and 4 bases, in that order; junction bases with no gene match: 12. The CDR3 has 17 residues. The CDR3 nucleotides read TGTGCCAGCAGTGAATCAAGCTGGGAGGGCGAGGGAGAGACCCAGTACTTC. As protein: CASSESSWEGEGETQYF.

The chain is built from TRBV5-4 and TRBJ1-1; the D is unclear. V was shortened by 6 bases and J by 0 bases, with 9 bases between the two germline ends. In germline, CDR1 is SGHNT, CDR2 YYREEE (reference sequence). This CDR3 comprises 13 residues. CDR3 in amino acids: CASTPDLNTEAFF. CDR3 DNA: TGTGCCAGCACCCCAGACCTGAACACTGAAGCTTTCTTT. The full variable domain, in which reference TRBV5-4 and TRBJ1-1 provide the parts outside the CDR3, is ETGVTQSPTHLIKTRGQQVTLRCSSQSGHNTVSWYQQALGQGPQFIFQYYREEENGRGNFPPRFSGLQFPNYSSELNVNALELDDSALYLCASTPDLNTEAFFGQGTRLTVV.